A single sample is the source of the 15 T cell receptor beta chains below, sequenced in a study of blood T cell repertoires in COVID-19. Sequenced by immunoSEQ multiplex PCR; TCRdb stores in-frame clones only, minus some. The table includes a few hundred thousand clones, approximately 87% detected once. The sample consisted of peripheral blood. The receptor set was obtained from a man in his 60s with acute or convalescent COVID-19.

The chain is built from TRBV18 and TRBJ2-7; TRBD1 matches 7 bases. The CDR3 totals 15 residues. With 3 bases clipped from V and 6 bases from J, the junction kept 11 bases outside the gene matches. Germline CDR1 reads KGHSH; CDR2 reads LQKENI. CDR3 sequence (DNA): TGTGCCAGCTCACCCCTGAAGGGGGCGGAAGGCGAGCAGTACTTC. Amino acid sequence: CASSPLKGAEGEQYF.

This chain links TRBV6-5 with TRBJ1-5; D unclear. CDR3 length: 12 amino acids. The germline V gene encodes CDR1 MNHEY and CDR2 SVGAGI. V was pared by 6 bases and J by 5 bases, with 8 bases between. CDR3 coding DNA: TGTGCCAGCAGCCCCCGGGATCAGCCCCAGCATTTT. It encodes CASSPRDQPQHF.

The CDR3, as DNA: TGTGCCAGTAGTTTATTACAGGGGGACTATGGCTACACCTTC. Encoded protein: CASSLLQGDYGYTF. The V call is TRBV19, the J call TRBJ1-2; 8 nucleotides agree with TRBD1. V lost 5 bases and J lost 3; bases outside the gene matches: 5. The length of the CDR3 is 14 residues. Germline loops: CDR1 LNHDA, CDR2 SQIVND (reference sequence).

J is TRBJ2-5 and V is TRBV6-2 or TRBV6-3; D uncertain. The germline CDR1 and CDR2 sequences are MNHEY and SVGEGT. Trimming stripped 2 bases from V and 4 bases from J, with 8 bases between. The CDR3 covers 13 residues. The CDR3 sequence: CASSYGLTETQYF. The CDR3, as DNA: TGTGCCAGCAGTTACGGCCTCACAGAGACCCAGTACTTC.

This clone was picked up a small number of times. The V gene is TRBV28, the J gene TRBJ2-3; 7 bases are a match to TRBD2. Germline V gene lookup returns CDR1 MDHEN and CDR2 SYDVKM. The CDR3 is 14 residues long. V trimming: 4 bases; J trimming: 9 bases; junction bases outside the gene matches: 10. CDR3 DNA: TGTGCCAGCAGTTCTGGAAGCGGGAAACGCACGCAGTATTTT. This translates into CASSSGSGKRTQYF. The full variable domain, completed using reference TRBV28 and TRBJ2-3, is DVKVTQSSRYLVKRTGEKVFLECVQDMDHENMFWYRQDPGLGLRLIYFSYDVKMKEKGDIPEGYSVSREKKERFSLILESASTNQTSMYLCASSSGSGKRTQYFGPGTRLTVL.

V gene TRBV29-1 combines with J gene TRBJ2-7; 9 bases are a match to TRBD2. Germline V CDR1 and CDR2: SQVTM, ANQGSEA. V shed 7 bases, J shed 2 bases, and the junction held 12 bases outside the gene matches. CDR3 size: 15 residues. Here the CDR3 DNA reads TGCAGCGGAACCTTGGGGACTAGCCGCACCTACGAGCAGTACTTC. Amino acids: CSGTLGTSRTYEQYF.

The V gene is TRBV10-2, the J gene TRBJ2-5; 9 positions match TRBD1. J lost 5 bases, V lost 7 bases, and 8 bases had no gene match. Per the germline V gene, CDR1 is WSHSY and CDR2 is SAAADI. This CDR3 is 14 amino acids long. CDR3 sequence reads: CASTSRTGVETQYF. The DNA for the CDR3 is TGCGCCAGCACCTCCCGGACAGGGGTGGAGACCCAGTACTTC.

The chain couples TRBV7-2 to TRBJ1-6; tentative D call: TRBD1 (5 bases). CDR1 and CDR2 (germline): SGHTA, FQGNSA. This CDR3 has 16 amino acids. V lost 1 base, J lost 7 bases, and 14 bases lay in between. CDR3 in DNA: TGTGCCAGCAGCTTAGAAGGCGGGGGGAACAATTCACCCCTCCACTTT. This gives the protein CASSLEGGGNNSPLHF.

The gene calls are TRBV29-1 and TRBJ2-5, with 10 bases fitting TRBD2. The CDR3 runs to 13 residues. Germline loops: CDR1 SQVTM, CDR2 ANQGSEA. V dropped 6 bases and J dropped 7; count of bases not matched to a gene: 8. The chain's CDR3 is CSVLAGGGRTQYF. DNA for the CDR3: TGCAGCGTCTTAGCGGGAGGCGGTCGGACCCAGTACTTC.

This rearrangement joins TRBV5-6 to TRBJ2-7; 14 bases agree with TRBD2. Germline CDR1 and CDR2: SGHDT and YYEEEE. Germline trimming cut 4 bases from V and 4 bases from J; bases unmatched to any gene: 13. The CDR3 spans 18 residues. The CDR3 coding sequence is TGTGCCAGCAGCACTGGACTAGCGGGAGGTGGGGGACGATACGAGCAGTACTTC. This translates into CASSTGLAGGGGRYEQYF.

The DNA of the CDR3 is TGTGCCAGCAGTGATTCGCGAGGGGGCTCTGAGCAGTTCTTC. Translation: CASSDSRGGSEQFF. The chain uses TRBV2 and TRBJ2-1, with 7 positions matching TRBD1. V trimming: 3 bases; J trimming: 9 bases; junction bases outside the gene matches: 8. The CDR3 extends over 14 amino acids. Germline loops: CDR1 SNHLY, CDR2 FYNNEI.

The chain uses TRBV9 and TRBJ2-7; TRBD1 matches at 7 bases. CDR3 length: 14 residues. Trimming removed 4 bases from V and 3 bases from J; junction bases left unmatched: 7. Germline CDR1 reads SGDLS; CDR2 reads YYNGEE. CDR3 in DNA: TGTGCCAGCAGCCCACCAGGGGGTAGCTACGAGCAGTACTTC. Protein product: CASSPPGGSYEQYF.

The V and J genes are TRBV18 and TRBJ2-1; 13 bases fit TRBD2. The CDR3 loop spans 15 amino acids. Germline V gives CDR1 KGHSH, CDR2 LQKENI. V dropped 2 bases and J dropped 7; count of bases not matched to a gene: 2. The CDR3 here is CASSPGLAGENEQFF. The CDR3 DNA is TGTGCCAGCTCACCAGGACTAGCGGGAGAAAATGAGCAGTTCTTC.

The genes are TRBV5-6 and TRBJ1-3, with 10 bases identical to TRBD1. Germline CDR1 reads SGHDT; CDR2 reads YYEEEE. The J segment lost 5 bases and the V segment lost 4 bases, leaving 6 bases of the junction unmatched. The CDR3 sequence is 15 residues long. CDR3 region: CASSRTGGERNTIYF. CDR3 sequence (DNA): TGTGCCAGCAGCCGGACAGGGGGGGAAAGAAACACCATATATTTT.

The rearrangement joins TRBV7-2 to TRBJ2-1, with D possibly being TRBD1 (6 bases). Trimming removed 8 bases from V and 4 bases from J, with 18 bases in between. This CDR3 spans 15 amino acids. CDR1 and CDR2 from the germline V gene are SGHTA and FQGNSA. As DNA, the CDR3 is TGTGCCAGCGGGTTAGTGGGGGCGCGGTACAATGAGCAGTTCTTC. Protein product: CASGLVGARYNEQFF.